This TCR beta chain was obtained from a study of T cells in Graves' hyperthyroidism and ophthalmopathy. With respect to this clonotype: Its target is not known.

Study results and limitations: In simple terms, a model built on 13 V-J features told ophthalmopathy apart from stable hyperthyroidism.

Diagnosis relied on clinical symptoms, serum thyroxine and TRAb, thyroid ultrasound and orbital computed tomography. This CDR3 comprises 17 residues. The ends lost 5 bases at V and 1 base at J; junction bases unmatched: 12. From germline, CDR1 is MDHEN and CDR2 SYDVKM. Researchers took RNA transcripts and amplified the TCR beta CDR3 regions from them. During a first-round RT-PCR of the TCR CDR3, the HTBI primer set was used. TCRdb re-derived calls from the multiplex PCR reads in MiXCR, one entry per CDR3 protein. Counted here are around 300,000 distinct CDR3 sequences, 22% occurring once; the ten biggest clones make up roughly 60%.

The specimen sequenced was blood. The clonotype comes from a man aged 25 to 45 with Graves' ophthalmopathy. The rearrangement uses TRBV28 and TRBJ1-1; 8 nucleotides align to TRBD1. The CDR3 nucleotides are TGTGCCAGCAGTAAGCTGTCAGGGGGCTTGAAGAACACTGAAGCTTTCTTT. Its protein is CASSKLSGGLKNTEAFF.